The 12 T cell receptor beta chains below all came from one sample that was sequenced in a study of T cell changes during pregnancy in multiple sclerosis. Sequencing was performed with immunoSEQ multiplex PCR; in TCRdb, only in-frame clones are kept and a portion is missing. The sample includes some 85,000 clones, around 94% of them seen just once. The material was peripheral blood, obtained in the third trimester of pregnancy. Receptors were obtained from a female donor with multiple sclerosis, enrolled in a pregnancy study.

This chain connects TRBV13 to TRBJ2-7; D gene unclear. Germline values: CDR1 PRHDT, CDR2 FYEKMQ (reference sequence). The length of the CDR3 is 14 residues. V lost 5 bases and J 2 bases, leaving 13 bases between the germline ends. Here the CDR3 DNA reads TGTGCCAGCAGCGAGGCAGAGATTCCCTACGAGCAGTACTTC. Its protein product is CASSEAEIPYEQYF.

The count of this clone is one. CDR3 loop: CATTGGTYEQYF. The CDR3 DNA is TGTGCCACCACAGGGGGCACCTACGAGCAGTACTTC. J is TRBJ2-7 and V is TRBV2; 9 bases are shared with TRBD1. V was pared by 10 bases and J by 2 bases, with 3 bases of the junction left unmatched. CDR3 length equals 12 residues. The germline gives CDR1 SNHLY, CDR2 FYNNEI.

The chain links TRBV18 to TRBJ1-2, with TRBD1 matching 7 bases. Per the germline V gene, CDR1 is KGHSH and CDR2 is LQKENI. The CDR3 length is 15 residues. The V gene end was trimmed by 3 bases and the J gene end by 4 bases; junction bases not matched to a gene: 8. This CDR3 reads CASSPTGPGAYGYTF. In nucleotides, the CDR3 is TGTGCCAGCTCACCGACAGGGCCAGGGGCCTATGGCTACACCTTC. Together with reference TRBV18 and TRBJ1-2, the CDR3 gives the full variable domain: NAGVMQNPRHLVRRRGQEARLRCSPMKGHSHVYWYRQLPEEGLKFMVYLQKENIIDESGMPKERFSAEFPKEGPSILRIQQVVRGDSAAYFCASSPTGPGAYGYTFGSGTRLTVV.

This chain joins TRBV5-1 and TRBJ1-5; D is unresolved. Germline V lookup: CDR1 SGHRS, CDR2 YFSETQ. Deletions cut 0 bases from V and 0 bases from J, with 13 bases between. CDR3 length: 17 amino acids. CDR3 bases: TGCGCCAGCAGCTTGGGTCCCCTCGGGTATAGCAATCAGCCCCAGCATTTT. It translates to CASSLGPLGYSNQPQHF.

The gene calls are TRBV19 and TRBJ2-1; 11 nucleotides match TRBD2. The V segment lost 6 bases and the J segment 5 bases; nucleotides outside the gene matches: 6. Per germline, CDR1 LNHDA and CDR2 SQIVND (reference sequence). The CDR3 runs 15 residues. The CDR3 bases are TGTGCCAGTAGCCAACTAGCGGGAGTGAACAATGAGCAGTTCTTC. Amino acid sequence: CASSQLAGVNNEQFF.

This clone has just a few counts. The chain uses TRBV2 and TRBJ1-5; TRBD1 is a possible D gene (6 bases). V was pared by 6 bases and J by 1 base, with 10 bases between. The CDR3 totals 14 residues. From germline, CDR1 is SNHLY and CDR2 FYNNEI. CDR3 sequence (DNA): TGTGCCAGCAGGCCCACAGGGAGCAATCAGCCCCAGCATTTT. It codes for CASRPTGSNQPQHF.

The chain uses TRBV27 and TRBJ1-1, with a tentative D call TRBD1 (5 bases). CDR3 length: 16 residues. Germline CDR1 is MNHEY and CDR2 is SMNVEV (reference sequence). Trimming cost V 2 bases and J 0 bases, with 13 bases left between them. The CDR3 sequence is CASSLTGGIMNTEAFF. The CDR3, as DNA: TGTGCCAGCAGTTTAACGGGGGGGATCATGAACACTGAAGCTTTCTTT.

This clone was observed once. The chain has TRBV7-2 and TRBJ1-5; D remains unclear. CDR1 and CDR2 from the germline V gene are SGHTA and FQGNSA. V lost 3 bases, J lost 14 bases, and 14 bases lay in between. CDR3 length: 12 amino acids. The CDR3 nucleotides read TGTGCCAGCAGCTTGTCGTCTCGGGAGAAGCATTTT. Translating gives CASSLSSREKHF.

The chain carries TRBV6-6 and TRBJ2-2, with D possibly being TRBD1 (6 bases). Germline values: CDR1 MNHNY, CDR2 SVGAGI (reference sequence). The CDR3 is made up of 16 amino acids. Between the trimmed V and J ends, which lost 6 bases and 2 bases, there was a span of 16 bases. The CDR3 sequence: CASSPGVGGNTGELFF. CDR3 bases: TGTGCCAGCAGCCCCGGTGTAGGGGGAAACACCGGGGAGCTGTTTTTT.

This chain uses TRBV5-6 with TRBJ1-2; D may be TRBD1 (5 bases). Trimming took 4 bases from V and 4 from J, leaving 14 bases between them. This CDR3 comprises 14 residues. The germline CDR1 and CDR2 sequences are SGHDT and YYEEEE. CDR3 bases: TGTGCCAGCAGCATCTTTCAGGGCCCCTATGGCTACACCTTC. This translates into CASSIFQGPYGYTF.

The rearrangement links TRBV6-4 to TRBJ2-1; TRBD2 aligns across 7 bases. V shed 4 bases, J shed 0 bases, and the junction held 9 bases outside the gene matches. Germline values: CDR1 MRHNA, CDR2 SNTAGT. The CDR3 is made up of 17 amino acids. The CDR3 loop is CASSVKLALSSYNEQFF. The DNA of the CDR3 is TGTGCCAGCAGTGTCAAACTAGCGTTGAGCTCCTACAATGAGCAGTTCTTC.

The chain couples TRBV7-9 to TRBJ2-3, with 15 bases lining up with TRBD2. There are 19 residues in the CDR3. V was pared by 5 bases and J by 2 bases, with 11 bases of the junction left unmatched. Germline-derived CDR1 and CDR2 are SEHNR and FQNEAQ (reference sequence). The CDR3: CASSPPGLAGGRFTDTQYF. The CDR3, as DNA: TGTGCCAGCAGCCCTCCGGGACTAGCGGGAGGAAGATTCACAGATACGCAGTATTTT.